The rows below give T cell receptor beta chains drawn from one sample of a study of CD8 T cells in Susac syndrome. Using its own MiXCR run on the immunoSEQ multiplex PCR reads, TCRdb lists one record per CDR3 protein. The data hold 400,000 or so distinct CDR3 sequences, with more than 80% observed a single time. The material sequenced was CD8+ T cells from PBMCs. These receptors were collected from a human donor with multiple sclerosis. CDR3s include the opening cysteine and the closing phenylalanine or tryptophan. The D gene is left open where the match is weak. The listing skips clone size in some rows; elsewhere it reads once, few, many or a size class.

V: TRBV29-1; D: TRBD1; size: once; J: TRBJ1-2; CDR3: CSVAGQGRPDGYTF; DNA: TGCAGCGTTGCGGGACAGGGGCGTCCAGATGGCTACACCTTC
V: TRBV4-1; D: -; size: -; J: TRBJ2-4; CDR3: CASSQAEAVIQYF; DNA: TGCGCCAGCAGCCAAGCTGAAGCAGTCATTCAGTACTTC
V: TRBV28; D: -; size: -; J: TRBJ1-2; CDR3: CASRERGIYGYTF; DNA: TGTGCCAGCAGGGAAAGGGGCATTTATGGCTACACCTTC
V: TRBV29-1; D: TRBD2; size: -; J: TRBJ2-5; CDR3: CSVAGTRVETQYF; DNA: TGCAGCGTCGCCGGGACTAGAGTTGAGACCCAGTACTTC
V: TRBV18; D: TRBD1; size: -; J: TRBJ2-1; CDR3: CASSPPTDRGFDNEQFF; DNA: TGTGCCAGCTCACCACCGACGGACAGGGGTTTTGACAATGAGCAGTTCTTC
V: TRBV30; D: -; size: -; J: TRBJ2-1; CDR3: CAWDTVSSYNEQFF; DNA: TGTGCCTGGGACACAGTCAGCTCCTACAATGAGCAGTTCTTC
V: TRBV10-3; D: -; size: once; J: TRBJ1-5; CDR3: CAISEVVLYTNQPQHF; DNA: TGTGCCATCAGTGAGGTGGTCCTGTATACGAATCAGCCCCAGCATTTT
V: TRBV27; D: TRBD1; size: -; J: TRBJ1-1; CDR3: CASSRLVTGVNTEAFF; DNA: TGTGCCAGCAGTAGGCTCGTGACAGGGGTGAACACTGAAGCTTTCTTT
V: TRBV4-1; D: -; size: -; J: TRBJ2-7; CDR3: CASSQDLGASNEQYF; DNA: TGCGCCAGCAGCCAAGACCTGGGGGCGAGCAACGAGCAGTACTTC
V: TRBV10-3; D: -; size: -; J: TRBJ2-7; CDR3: CAISESEGDEQYF; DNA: TGTGCCATCAGTGAGTCGGAGGGGGACGAGCAGTACTTC
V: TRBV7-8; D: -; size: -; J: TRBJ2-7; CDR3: CASSLAPTGGEQYF; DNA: TGTGCCAGCAGCTTAGCGCCAACGGGCGGCGAGCAGTACTTC
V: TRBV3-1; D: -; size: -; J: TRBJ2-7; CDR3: CASSPSSGKGPYEQYF; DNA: TGTGCCAGCAGCCCCTCGTCAGGGAAGGGGCCCTACGAGCAGTACTTC
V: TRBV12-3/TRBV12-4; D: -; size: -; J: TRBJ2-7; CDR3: CASSPNYEQCF; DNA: TGTGCCAGCAGTCCGAATTACGAGCAGTGCTTC
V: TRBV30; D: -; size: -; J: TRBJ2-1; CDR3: CAWCVLLSEQFF; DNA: TGTGCCTGGTGTGTACTGCTAAGTGAGCAGTTCTTC
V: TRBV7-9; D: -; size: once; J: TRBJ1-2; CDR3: CASSLNPSQKDYGYTF; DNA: TGTGCCAGCAGCTTAAACCCGAGCCAAAAGGACTATGGCTACACCTTC
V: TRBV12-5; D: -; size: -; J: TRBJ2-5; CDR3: CASDTSGVETQYF; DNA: TGTGCTAGTGACACCTCCGGGGTGGAGACCCAGTACTTC
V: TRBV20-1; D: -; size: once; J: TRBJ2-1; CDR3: CSALGTGTYNGGEQFF; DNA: TGCAGTGCTTTGGGGACTGGGACTTACAACGGCGGTGAGCAGTTCTTC
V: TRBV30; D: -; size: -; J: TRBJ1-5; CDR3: CAWSEGVQPQHF; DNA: TGTGCCTGGAGTGAGGGGGTACAGCCCCAGCATTTT
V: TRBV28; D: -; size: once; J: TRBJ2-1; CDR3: CASSPDGLGDEQFF; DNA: TGTGCCAGCAGCCCCGACGGGTTAGGCGATGAGCAGTTCTTC
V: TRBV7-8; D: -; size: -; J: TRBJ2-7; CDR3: CASSSMDIKPYEQYF; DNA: TGTGCCAGCAGCTCGATGGACATTAAACCCTACGAGCAGTACTTC
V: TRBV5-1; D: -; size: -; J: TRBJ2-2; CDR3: CASSSEENRAPTGELFF; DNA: TGCGCCAGCAGCTCCGAAGAAAACAGGGCCCCAACCGGGGAGCTGTTTTTT
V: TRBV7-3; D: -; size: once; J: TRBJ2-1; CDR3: CASSLTNSSYNEQFF; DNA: TGTGCCAGCAGCTTAACGAACAGCTCCTACAATGAGCAGTTCTTC
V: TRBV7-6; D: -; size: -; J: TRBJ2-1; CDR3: CASSPPGRYNEQFF; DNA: TGTGCCAGCAGCCCCCCGGGCAGGTACAATGAGCAGTTCTTC
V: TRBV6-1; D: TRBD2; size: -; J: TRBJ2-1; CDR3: CASRPAGLARFDEQFF; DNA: TGTGCCAGCAGGCCCGCGGGACTAGCGAGGTTCGATGAGCAGTTCTTC
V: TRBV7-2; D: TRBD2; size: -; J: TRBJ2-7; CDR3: CASSIGLAGEGYEQYF; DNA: TGTGCCAGCAGCATAGGACTAGCGGGGGAGGGATACGAGCAGTACTTC
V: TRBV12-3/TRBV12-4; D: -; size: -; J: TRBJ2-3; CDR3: CASSLFPRSVTDTQYF; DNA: TGTGCCAGCAGTTTATTCCCTAGGTCGGTGACAGATACGCAGTATTTT
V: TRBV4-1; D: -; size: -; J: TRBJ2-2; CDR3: CASSQVGRELFF; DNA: TGCGCCAGCAGCCAAGTGGGAAGGGAGCTGTTTTTT
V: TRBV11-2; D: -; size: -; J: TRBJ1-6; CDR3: CASSLIEVSYNSPLHF; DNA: TGTGCCAGCAGCTTAATCGAGGTTTCCTATAATTCACCCCTCCACTTT
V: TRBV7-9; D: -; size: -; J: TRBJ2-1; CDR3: CASSAVTGPSNYNEQFF; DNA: TGTGCCAGCAGCGCAGTAACCGGGCCCTCTAACTACAATGAGCAGTTCTTC